This section outlines one TCR beta chain sequence together with its context. Its antigen is unknown. The V end lost 0 bases, the J end lost 7 bases, and 15 bases lay between the germline ends. The CDR3 has 15 residues. Germline CDR1 is SGDLS and CDR2 is YYNGEE. The data originate from a study of cytomegalovirus exposure and HLA in healthy donors. General study points: Analysis performed later found 15,000 or so TCR beta sequences associated with HLA alleles at 0.05 false discovery rate.

PCR primers comprised 60 Vbeta and 13 Jbeta primers. The protocol was immunoSEQ multiplex PCR, while the TCRdb copy is restricted to in-frame clones and leaves out a portion. Of fewer than 180,000 clones detected, 63% appear once; the ten largest clones hold 5.5% to 9%. V and J are TRBV9 and TRBJ2-3; TRBD2 is a possible D gene (6 bases). The receptor was isolated from a woman aged 55-69 years in good health and CMV-seropositive. The specimen was PBMCs. The CDR3 protein is CASSVEGGGRYTQYF. The CDR3 nucleotides are TGTGCCAGCAGCGTAGAGGGAGGAGGTCGGTATACGCAGTATTTT.